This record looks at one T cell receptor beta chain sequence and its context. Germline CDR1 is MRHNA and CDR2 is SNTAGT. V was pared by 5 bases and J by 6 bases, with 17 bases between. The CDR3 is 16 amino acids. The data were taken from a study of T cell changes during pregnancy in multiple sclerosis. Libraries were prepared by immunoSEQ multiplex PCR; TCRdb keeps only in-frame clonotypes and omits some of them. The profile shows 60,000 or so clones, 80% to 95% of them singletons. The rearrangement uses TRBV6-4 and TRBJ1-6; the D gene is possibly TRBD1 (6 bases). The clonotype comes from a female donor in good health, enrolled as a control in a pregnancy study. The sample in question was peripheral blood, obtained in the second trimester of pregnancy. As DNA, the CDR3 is TGTGCCAGCAGTCCCAAAGGCGGGGGCGGTAATTCACCCCTCCACTTT. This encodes CASSPKGGGGNSPLHF.